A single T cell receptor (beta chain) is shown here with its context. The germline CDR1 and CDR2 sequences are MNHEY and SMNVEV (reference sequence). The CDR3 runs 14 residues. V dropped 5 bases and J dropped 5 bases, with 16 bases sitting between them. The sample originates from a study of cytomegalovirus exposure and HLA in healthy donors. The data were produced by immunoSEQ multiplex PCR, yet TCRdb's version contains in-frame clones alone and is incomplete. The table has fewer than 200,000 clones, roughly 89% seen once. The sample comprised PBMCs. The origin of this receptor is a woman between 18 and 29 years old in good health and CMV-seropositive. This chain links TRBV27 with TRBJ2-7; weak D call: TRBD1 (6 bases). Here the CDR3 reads CASSTQGQANEQYF. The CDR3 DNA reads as TGTGCCAGCAGTACTCAGGGACAAGCTAACGAGCAGTACTTC.